Included here is one T cell receptor beta chain sequence, with context. Only a few counts were recorded for this clonotype. No cognate antigen has been identified for it. No much larger clone exists at a distance of one base, and base qualities are not known. These data come from a study of early T cells in non-severe SARS-CoV-2 infection (dated by TCRdb to the early 2020s). For the study in its entirety: Because TCR sequencing relied on bulk RNA taken from unsorted whole blood, pairing of alpha and beta chains was not possible. Study-level results and caveats: Matching against VDJdb was skewed toward anti-spike CD8 responses, likely underestimated virus-specific expansions, and missed private and CD4 specificities.

A case-control design nested within a healthcare worker cohort in London, UK, was used, with weekly nasopharyngeal swab PCR tests and blood sampling performed. Healthcare workers were recruited between 23 and 31 March 2020, during the week of the UK lockdown, and were followed weekly for up to roughly 15 weeks. The CDR3, cysteine through phenylalanine, is 14 amino acids long. CDR3 DNA only is kept here, 42 bases in frame from base 1. V is reduced by 4 bases and J by 0 bases, leaving a spacing of 8 bases between them. The germline V gene provides CDR1 SGHDN and CDR2 FVKESK. The library was obtained by 5' RACE. TCRdb names NextSeq 500 as the instrument used. Unique molecular identifiers were attached to individual cDNA molecules in the TCR library protocol so that sequencing error and PCR bias could be corrected. TCR alpha and beta chains were both sequenced, and the abundances of alpha and beta sequences in each sample were closely correlated with each other. In the authors' own workflow: Decombinator V4 was used to perform V gene, J gene and CDR3 annotation of TCR sequences. Expanded TCRs were defined as changing significantly between any two time points under a Poisson model with p below 0.0001. TCR abundances were normalised to the total number of TCRs sequenced in each sample and reported as counts per million. TRAV1-2 paired with TRAJ12, TRAJ20 or TRAJ33 defined MAIT TCRs, while TRAV10 paired with TRAJ18 defined iNKT TCRs. VDJdb, accessed 1 November 2021, was searched for CMV, EBV and SARS-CoV-2 annotated TCRs, with TCRs annotated for multiple antigens excluded. In-frame beta chains were kept once TCRdb had trimmed the public reads at Q25 with fastp and called clones with MiXCR. Identical CDR3 proteins give one entry, which carries the most common genes and DNA. TCRdb's processing, not the authors', yielded these V and J calls. The sample has roughly 93,000 distinct CDR3 sequences on record, roughly 14% of them singletons. The ten largest clones add up to approximately 0.54% of the sample.

The TCR was taken from an adult who was a healthcare worker with PCR-confirmed SARS-CoV-2 infection or an uninfected control (not recorded which). Sequenced sample: whole blood. The V gene is TRBV14 and the J gene is TRBJ2-3, with no reliable assignment of the D segment. The DNA sequence is given as TGTGCCAGCAGCCTAATGGTTAGCACAGATACGCAGTATTTT. It translates to CASSLMVSTDTQYF.